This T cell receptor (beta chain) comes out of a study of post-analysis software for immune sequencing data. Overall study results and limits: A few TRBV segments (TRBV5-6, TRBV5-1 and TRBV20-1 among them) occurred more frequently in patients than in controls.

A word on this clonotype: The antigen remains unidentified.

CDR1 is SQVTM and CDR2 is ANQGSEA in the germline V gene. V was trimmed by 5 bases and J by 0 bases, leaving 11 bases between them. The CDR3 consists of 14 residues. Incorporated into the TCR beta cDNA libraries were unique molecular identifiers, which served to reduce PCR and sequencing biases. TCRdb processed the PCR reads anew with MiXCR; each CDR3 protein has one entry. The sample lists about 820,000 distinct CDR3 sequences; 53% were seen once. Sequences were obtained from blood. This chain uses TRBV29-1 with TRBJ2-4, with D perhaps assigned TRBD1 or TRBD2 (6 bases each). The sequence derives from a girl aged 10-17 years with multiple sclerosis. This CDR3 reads CSVRGRVAKNIQYF. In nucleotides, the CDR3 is TGCAGCGTTCGGGGGCGGGTAGCCAAAAACATTCAGTACTTC.